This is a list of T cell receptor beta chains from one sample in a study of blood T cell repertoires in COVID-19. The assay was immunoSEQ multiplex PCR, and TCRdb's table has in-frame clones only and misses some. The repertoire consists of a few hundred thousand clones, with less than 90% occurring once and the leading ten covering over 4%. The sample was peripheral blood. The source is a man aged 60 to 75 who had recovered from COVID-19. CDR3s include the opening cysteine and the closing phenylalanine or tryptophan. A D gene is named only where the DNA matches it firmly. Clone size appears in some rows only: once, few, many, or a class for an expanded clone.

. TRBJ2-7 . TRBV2 CASSEGRGSPYEQYF TGTGCCAGCAGTGAAGGGAGGGGTTCTCCCTACGAGCAGTACTTC
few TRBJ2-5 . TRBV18 CASSPPFGPQDF TGTGCCAGCTCACCACCGTTCGGCCCGCAGGACTTC
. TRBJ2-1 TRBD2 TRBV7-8 CASSLAPSGGIDQRGYNEQFF TGTGCCAGCAGCTTAGCGCCTAGCGGGGGAATTGATCAGCGGGGTTACAATGAGCAGTTCTTC
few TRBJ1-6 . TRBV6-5 CASSYSAGGIAPLHF TGTGCCAGCAGTTACTCTGCGGGGGGTATTGCACCCCTCCACTTT
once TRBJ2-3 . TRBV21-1 CANDGTGISTDTQYF TGTGCCAACGACGGGACAGGGATTAGCACAGATACGCAGTATTTT
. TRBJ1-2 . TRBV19 CASIRTGSNYGYTF TGTGCCAGTATCCGTACAGGTTCTAACTATGGCTACACCTTC
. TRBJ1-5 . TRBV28 CASYPGGAGWYSNQPQHF TGTGCCAGCTACCCGGGGGGGGCGGGGTGGTATAGCAATCAGCCCCAGCATTTT
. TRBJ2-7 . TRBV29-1 CSAAAGSEQYF TGCAGCGCTGCGGCAGGGTCCGAGCAGTACTTC
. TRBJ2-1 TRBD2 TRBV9 CASSQSPSGGRNEQFF TGTGCCAGCAGCCAGTCGCCTAGCGGGGGGCGGAATGAGCAGTTCTTC
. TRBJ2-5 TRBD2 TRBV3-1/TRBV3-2 CASSQFAGGALDRETQYF TGTGCCAGCAGCCAATTTGCCGGGGGGGCCCTAGACCGAGAGACCCAGTACTTC
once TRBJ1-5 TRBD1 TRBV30 CAWSRDRALSNQPQHF TGTGCCTGGAGCCGGGACAGGGCTCTGAGTAATCAGCCCCAGCATTTT
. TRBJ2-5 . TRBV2 CASSVSETQYF TGTGCCAGCAGTGTATCCGAGACCCAGTACTTC
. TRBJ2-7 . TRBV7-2 CASSLEGTAAYEQYF TGTGCCAGCAGCTTAGAAGGGACTGCCGCCTACGAGCAGTACTTC
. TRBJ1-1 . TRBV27 CASSLWEGSEAFF TGTGCCAGCAGTTTATGGGAGGGGAGTGAAGCTTTCTTT
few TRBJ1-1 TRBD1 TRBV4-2 CASSSAIRTGQSFF TGTGCCAGCAGCAGCGCAATCAGGACAGGGCAGTCTTTCTTT
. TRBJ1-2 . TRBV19 CASSINRDGYTF TGTGCCAGTAGTATCAACAGGGATGGCTACACCTTC
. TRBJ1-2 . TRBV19 CASSMVRGIEGYTF TGTGCCAGTAGTATGGTTCGTGGTATTGAGGGCTACACCTTC
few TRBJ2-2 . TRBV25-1 CASSVGTFSTGELFF TGTGCCAGCTCCGTCGGGACTTTCAGCACCGGGGAGCTGTTTTTT
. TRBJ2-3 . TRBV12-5 CASGPRDTATQYF TGTGCTAGTGGTCCACGGGACACTGCGACGCAGTATTTT
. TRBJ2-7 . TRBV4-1 CASSHSPGRENYEQYF TGCGCCAGCAGCCATTCTCCGGGACGGGAGAACTACGAGCAGTACTTC
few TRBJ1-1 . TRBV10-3 CAIRGIAGGDTEAFF TGTGCCATCAGGGGAATCGCGGGGGGCGACACTGAAGCTTTCTTT
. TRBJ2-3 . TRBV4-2 CASSPGSGNTDTQYF TGTGCCAGCAGCCCGGGGTCAGGCAACACAGATACGCAGTATTTT
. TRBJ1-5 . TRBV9 CASSLGAGTNQPQHF TGTGCCAGCAGCTTAGGGGCGGGGACCAATCAGCCCCAGCATTTT
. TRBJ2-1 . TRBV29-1 CSVERQNGNEQFF TGCAGCGTTGAAAGACAGAACGGCAATGAGCAGTTCTTC
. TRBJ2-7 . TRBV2 CASSRYEQYF TGTGCCAGCAGCAGGTACGAGCAGTACTTC
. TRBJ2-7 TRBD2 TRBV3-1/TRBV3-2 CASSYSGGAYEQYF TGTGCCAGCAGCTATAGCGGGGGGGCGTACGAGCAGTACTTC
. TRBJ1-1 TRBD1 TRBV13 CASSSRTGTSSGTEAFF TGTGCCAGCAGCTCGCGGACAGGGACCTCTTCGGGCACTGAAGCTTTCTTT
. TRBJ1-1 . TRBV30 CAWSVQALNTEAFF TGTGCCTGGAGTGTACAGGCCCTGAACACTGAAGCTTTCTTT
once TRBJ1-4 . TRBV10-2 CASRNGGEDEKLFF TGCGCCAGCAGAAACGGCGGGGAGGATGAAAAACTGTTTTTT
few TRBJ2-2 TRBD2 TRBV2 CASSDIGGGTTGELFF TGTGCCAGCAGTGACATCGGCGGGGGAACCACCGGGGAGCTGTTTTTT
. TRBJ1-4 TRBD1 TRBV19 CASLRTGEEKLFF TGTGCCAGTCTGCGGACAGGGGAGGAAAAACTGTTTTTT
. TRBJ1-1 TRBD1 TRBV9 CASSVKAGGGTEAFF TGTGCCAGCAGCGTGAAGGCAGGGGGCGGGACTGAAGCTTTCTTT
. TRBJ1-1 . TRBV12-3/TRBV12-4 CASTYSLDTEAFF TGTGCCAGCACCTATAGCCTGGACACTGAAGCTTTCTTT
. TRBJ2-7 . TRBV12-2 CASRRERGQYF TGTGCAAGTCGCAGGGAGAGAGGGCAGTACTTC
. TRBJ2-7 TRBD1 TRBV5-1 CASSSGPLQGVHEQYF TGCGCCAGCAGCTCCGGACCACTACAGGGGGTCCACGAGCAGTACTTC
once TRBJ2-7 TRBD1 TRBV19 CASTKRTGELYEQYF TGTGCCAGTACCAAACGGACAGGGGAACTTTACGAGCAGTACTTC
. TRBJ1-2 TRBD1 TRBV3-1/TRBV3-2 CASSDRGANYGYTF TGTGCCAGCAGCGACAGGGGCGCTAACTATGGCTACACCTTC
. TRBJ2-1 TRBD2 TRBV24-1 CAIGLAGAPEQFF TGTGCCATCGGACTAGCGGGGGCGCCTGAGCAGTTCTTC
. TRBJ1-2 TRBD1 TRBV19 CASSTTGVYGYTF TGTGCCAGTAGTACGACAGGGGTGTATGGCTACACCTTC
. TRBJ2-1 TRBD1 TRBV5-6 CASSLTTGGNEQFF TGTGCCAGCAGCCTAACGACAGGGGGCAATGAGCAGTTCTTC
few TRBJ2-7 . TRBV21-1 CASSTNMRDRRSSYEQYF TGTGCCAGCAGCACGAATATGAGAGACCGCCGGAGCTCCTACGAGCAGTACTTC